The clone carrying this TCR beta chain has just one count. The data derive from a study of blood T cell repertoires in COVID-19. How the authors handled the data: Estimation of nucleated cell counts was performed using reference gene primer amplification. Profiled with immunoSEQ multiplex PCR; TCRdb holds only in-frame clones, not every one. V and J calls and clone size are those listed in that table; D and trimming were worked out from the DNA. The sample contains 40,000 to 50,000 clones, approximately 85% of which appear only once. CDR1 is SGHKS and CDR2 is YYEKEE in the germline V gene (reference sequence). The CDR3 is 18 residues long. Trimming took 3 bases from V and 1 from J, leaving 22 bases between them.

The clonotype comes from a man aged 35-49 years with active or convalescent COVID-19. The specimen sequenced was peripheral blood. This chain links TRBV5-5 with TRBJ1-2; tentatively, D is TRBD1 (5 bases). CDR3 nucleotides: TGTGCCAGCAGCTCACAGGACCAAGCCGCTCCGTTTAACTATGGCTACACCTTC. Translated, it gives CASSSQDQAAPFNYGYTF.